Detailed here is one T cell receptor (beta chain). This entry comes from a study of cytomegalovirus exposure and HLA in healthy donors. CDR1 SGDLS and CDR2 YYNGEE come from the germline V gene. Trimming pared 0 bases from V and 6 bases from J, leaving 12 bases between. The CDR3 sequence is 15 residues long. The PCR contained 60 Vbeta and 13 Jbeta primers. TCRdb keeps only in-frame clones here, not all; method: immunoSEQ multiplex PCR. This specimen shows about 130,000 clones; the ten leading clones hold around 1.5%. Sample: PBMCs. This receptor was identified in a woman aged 40 to 55 in good health and CMV-seronegative. The rearrangement links TRBV9 to TRBJ2-2; D gene ambiguous. CDR3 in amino acids: CASSVGPVQSGELFF. CDR3 DNA: TGTGCCAGCAGCGTAGGGCCTGTCCAGTCCGGGGAGCTGTTTTTT.